This TCR beta chain was found in a study of blood T cell repertoires in COVID-19. The overall study: Both acute and convalescent COVID-19 samples were obtained from the United States, Italy and Spain.

TCRdb keeps only in-frame clones here, not all; method: immunoSEQ multiplex PCR. Of 140,000 or so clones in the sample, approximately 85% are singletons; the top ten hold about 3.2%. The count of this clone is one. Other nucleotide sequences in the sample specify the same CDR3. CDR1 and CDR2 (germline): SGHAT, FQNNGV. CDR3 length equals 13 residues. Trimming took 0 bases from V and 1 from J, leaving 4 bases between them. The receptor was derived from a man aged 45 to 65 with acute or convalescent COVID-19. Input material: peripheral blood. V is TRBV11-2 and J is TRBJ2-7; D is ambiguous. In nucleotides, the CDR3 is TGTGCCAGCAGCTTAGATCCGTCCTACGAGCAGTACTTC. This encodes CASSLDPSYEQYF.